These T cell receptor beta chains were read from a single sample in a study of shared clonotypes between healthy human individuals. Method: immunoSEQ multiplex PCR; TCRdb's copy keeps in-frame clones and lacks some. Of 950,000 to 1,300,000 clones in the sample, under 80% were seen once. The sample consisted of memory CD4+ T cells sorted from blood. The receptors here all came from a man aged 18 to 30 in good health. The CDR3 runs from the conserved cysteine through the conserved F or W. A row's size may be missing; if present it is once, few, many or a size class.

V gene,J gene,clone size,CDR3 length,CDR3 protein
TRBV10-3,TRBJ2-3,NA,17,CAISESWTSGSTDTQYF
TRBV11-2,TRBJ1-6,NA,15,CASSLFGQYNSPLHF
TRBV30,TRBJ1-1,NA,13,CAWGQGGNTEAFF
TRBV27,TRBJ2-3,NA,16,CASSSLAGGARYTQYF
TRBV5-1,TRBJ2-1,NA,16,CASSFSGSSSYNEQFF
TRBV4-1,TRBJ2-3,once,14,CASSQDPGSNTQYF
TRBV15,TRBJ2-1,NA,15,CATSRDRGGYNEQFF
TRBV7-2,TRBJ2-7,NA,13,CASSLAQGNEQYF
TRBV2,TRBJ1-1,NA,15,CASSVFRGPGTEAFF
TRBV15,TRBJ1-2,NA,15,CATSNSSVYPSGYTF
TRBV18,TRBJ2-5,NA,14,CASSPNGGQETQYF
TRBV19,TRBJ1-4,few,15,CASSPKTGSNEKLFF
TRBV9,TRBJ1-1,NA,15,CASSVVGGGNTEAFF
TRBV5-5,TRBJ2-7,NA,15,CASSLAGGDTYEQYF
TRBV7-6,TRBJ1-1,NA,15,CASSARPGQNTEAFF
TRBV10-3,TRBJ2-6,many,17,CAISGDRAASGANVLTF
TRBV29-1,TRBJ1-2,NA,14,CSVESGGAAGIYTF
TRBV27,TRBJ1-2,NA,13,CATHRGGPYGYTF
TRBV5-6,TRBJ1-5,NA,15,CASSLMAGGGQPQHF
TRBV5-1,TRBJ2-5,NA,16,CASSLDGLAGEETQYF
TRBV10-1,TRBJ2-3,NA,14,CASSESGRTDTQYF
TRBV25-1,TRBJ1-4,few,13,CASSRPEAGKLFF
TRBV19,TRBJ1-2,NA,13,CASSISEDYGYTF
TRBV7-2,TRBJ2-2,NA,16,CASSFGLAAITGELFF
TRBV6-5,TRBJ1-1,NA,15,CASSKTGIMNTEAFF
TRBV2,TRBJ1-5,NA,14,CASSHRENNQPQHF
TRBV4-3,TRBJ2-3,few,18,CASSQDEGLAGATDTQYF
TRBV7-2,TRBJ2-2,once,15,CASSLDRVGTGELFF
TRBV6-1,TRBJ1-2,NA,13,CASSEANSVGYTF
TRBV5-4,TRBJ2-2,NA,15,CASSGGDLFTGELFF
TRBV9,TRBJ2-3,NA,15,CASSVRITSTDTQYF
TRBV19,TRBJ1-1,NA,15,CASSILNSRYTEAFF
TRBV6-6,TRBJ1-1,NA,14,CASSLTDGAFEAFF
TRBV5-1,TRBJ2-2,NA,14,CASSLPYDTGELFF
TRBV19,TRBJ2-2,NA,14,CASSIGGIAGELFF
TRBV19,TRBJ1-5,NA,16,CASTGLRTDSNQPQHF
TRBV7-2,TRBJ2-2,NA,13,CASSFLNTGELFF
TRBV30,TRBJ1-3,NA,13,CAWSQGSGNTIYF